This T cell receptor (beta chain) is from a study of blood T cells in healthy people across ages. Overall study findings and caveats: Naive and antigen-experienced cells could not be conclusively compared, given unsorted PBMCs. With naive T cell percentage, TCR beta diversity showed a strong correlation.

Using a J-beta primer mix together with a sample-barcoded 5' primer, a second PCR was run for roughly 6 to 11 cycles. A template-switch adaptor that had 12 random nucleotides put a tag on each cDNA molecule. TCRdb reprocessed the 5' RACE reads with MiXCR, giving one entry per CDR3 protein. The sample contains roughly 570,000 distinct CDR3 sequences, about 26% of which appear only once. Per-sample yields of isolated PBMCs were at least 6 million. Germline V lookup: CDR1 DFQATT, CDR2 SNEGSKA (reference sequence). V was pared by 0 bases and J by 5 bases, with 7 bases between. The CDR3 spans 12 residues. Note on this clonotype: Its matching antigen is unknown.

The TCR was taken from a woman aged 70-85 years in good health. The sequencing input was blood. This chain links TRBV20-1 with TRBJ1-2; D remains unclear. Here the CDR3 reads CSARDDPYGYTF. The DNA for the CDR3 is TGCAGTGCTAGAGATGACCCGTATGGCTACACCTTC.